The 5 T cell receptor beta chains reported below all come from one sample, sequenced in a study of cytomegalovirus exposure and HLA in healthy donors. The table came from immunoSEQ multiplex PCR; TCRdb's copy has only in-frame clones and leaves some out. Of around 90,000 clones listed, approximately 81% are singletons. Sample: PBMCs. All receptors derive from a young woman in good health and CMV-seropositive.

This chain connects TRBV15 to TRBJ2-2; the match to TRBD2 covers 7 bases. The germline gives CDR1 LNHNV, CDR2 YYDKDF (reference sequence). The CDR3 extends over 15 amino acids. Trimming took 5 bases from V and 2 from J; bases not matched to a gene: 5. CDR3 in DNA: TGTGCCACCAGCCATCTAGCGGAAAACACCGGGGAGCTGTTTTTT. This encodes CATSHLAENTGELFF.

The rearrangement links TRBV6-5 to TRBJ1-1; D unclear. From germline, CDR1 is MNHEY and CDR2 SVGAGI. The CDR3 is made up of 13 amino acids. Deletions cut 6 bases from V and 7 bases from J, with 15 bases between. CDR3 loop: CASSRGEGIEAFF. The DNA for the CDR3 is TGTGCCAGCAGCCGGGGAGAGGGTATTGAAGCTTTCTTT.

The chain combines TRBV19 with TRBJ1-2; 8 nucleotides line up with TRBD1. V lost 5 bases to trimming and J lost 3 bases; unmatched junction nucleotides: 8. Per germline, CDR1 LNHDA and CDR2 SQIVND (reference sequence). The CDR3 totals 15 residues. The CDR3 region is CASSATGEEYYGYTF. The DNA of the CDR3 is TGTGCCAGTAGTGCGACAGGGGAAGAATACTATGGCTACACCTTC.

V usage is TRBV27 and J usage is TRBJ1-1, with TRBD1 matching 10 bases. Germline CDR1 is MNHEY and CDR2 is SMNVEV (reference sequence). This CDR3 has 15 residues. V shed 3 bases and J 7 bases; nucleotides not matched to a gene: 8. CDR3 residues: CASSLTGGAGGEAFF. The CDR3 nucleotides are TGTGCCAGCAGTTTGACAGGGGGCGCGGGAGGTGAAGCTTTCTTT.

The rearrangement uses TRBV30 and TRBJ2-3; tentative D call: TRBD1 (6 bases). This CDR3 is 14 amino acids long. V lost 0 bases and J 2 bases, leaving 9 bases between the germline ends. Germline CDR1 GTSNPN, CDR2 SVGIG (reference sequence). CDR3 nucleotides: TGTGCCTGGAGTGTACAGGGATCCACAGATACGCAGTATTTT. It codes for CAWSVQGSTDTQYF.